This TCR beta chain came from a study of cytomegalovirus exposure and HLA in healthy donors. A multiplex PCR was run with 60 Vbeta primers and 13 Jbeta primers. Sequenced by immunoSEQ multiplex PCR; TCRdb stores in-frame clones only, minus some. Found here are more than 95,000 clones, 70% to 80% of them singletons; the top ten hold approximately 9.1%. The germline V gene has CDR1 LGHNA and CDR2 YSLEER. The CDR3 spans 15 residues. Trimming stripped 8 bases from V and 2 bases from J, with 16 bases between. This clone came up once. Sequencing was carried out using PBMCs. This clonotype was sampled from a woman in her fifties or sixties in good health and CMV-seropositive. The J gene is TRBJ2-1, the V gene TRBV4-3, with D possibly being TRBD2 (6 bases). CDR3 loop: CASSLASEAYNEQFF. The CDR3, as DNA: TGCGCCAGCTCTCTTGCTAGCGAGGCCTACAATGAGCAGTTCTTC.